A single sample gave rise to the 25 T cell receptor beta chains below, sequenced in a study of T-cell reconstitution after alpha-beta-depleted transplantation in children. The authors prepared the TCRbeta library with unique molecular identifiers. TCRdb itself ran the PCR reads through MiXCR, one entry per CDR3 protein. The profile shows some 600,000 distinct CDR3 sequences, 13% of them singletons. The sequences come from PBMCs, mostly from graft donor cells, collected 360 days after TCRalphabeta/CD19-depleted stem cell transplant. The receptors stem from a male patient aged 10-17 years who had a stem cell transplant for acute myeloid leukemia, so the T cells may come from the graft donor.

The genes are TRBV6-5 and TRBJ2-7, with 10 bases fitting TRBD1. Trimming cost V 1 base and J 3 bases; bases outside gene matches: 6. CDR1 and CDR2 from the germline V gene are MNHEY and SVGAGI. This CDR3 spans 16 amino acids. The CDR3 is CASSYWGDRGNYEQYF. CDR3 DNA: TGTGCCAGCAGTTACTGGGGGGACAGGGGAAACTACGAGCAGTACTTC.

This clonotype was recorded at least ten times. V gene TRBV4-3 combines with J gene TRBJ2-6; D unresolved. Trimming removed 1 base from V and 1 base from J, with 8 bases in between. CDR3 length: 16 residues. Germline CDR1 and CDR2: LGHNA and YSLEER. The CDR3 protein is CASSQGPGSGANVLTF. In nucleotides, the CDR3 is TGCGCCAGCAGCCAAGGGCCAGGTTCTGGGGCCAACGTCCTGACTTTC.

J is TRBJ2-7 and V is TRBV20-1, with 9 bases matching TRBD2. The trim removed 1 base at V and 5 bases at J, leaving 12 bases unmatched. Germline lookup yields CDR1 DFQATT and CDR2 SNEGSKA (reference sequence). The length of the CDR3 is 16 residues. CDR3 nucleotides: TGCAGTGCTAGAGGCCTCCTTAGCGGGAGTCACAACGAGCAGTACTTC. This sequence encodes CSARGLLSGSHNEQYF.

This clonotype was observed a handful of times. The V call is TRBV12-3 or TRBV12-4, the J call TRBJ1-2; possibly TRBD1 for D (6 bases). The CDR3 has 14 amino acids. V was cut by 6 bases and J by 0 bases, with 11 bases left in between. CDR3 sequence (DNA): TGTGCCAGCAGACCAACAGGGTCTAACTATGGCTACACCTTC. It encodes CASRPTGSNYGYTF.

This clonotype was counted many times. The genes are TRBV4-2 and TRBJ1-3; D is ambiguous. Per the germline V gene, CDR1 is LGHNA and CDR2 is YNFKEQ. V dropped 0 bases and J dropped 2 bases, with 17 bases sitting between them. The CDR3 loop spans 18 amino acids. In nucleotides, the CDR3 is TGTGCCAGCAGCCAAGAACGGGTCGGCTGGGCGACTGGAAACACCATATATTTT. Translated: CASSQERVGWATGNTIYF.

This clonotype has a handful of counts. The chain recombines TRBV27 with TRBJ2-7; tentatively, D is TRBD2 (6 bases). Germline CDR1 MNHEY, CDR2 SMNVEV (reference sequence). CDR3 length equals 15 residues. Trimming took off 5 bases at V and 5 bases at J, with 19 bases between the two ends. The CDR3 coding sequence is TGTGCCAGCAGTGCTACGGACTACCTCGATCACGAGCAGTACTTC. The encoded protein is CASSATDYLDHEQYF.

This clonotype has only a few counts. The rearrangement uses TRBV28 and TRBJ2-1; TRBD2 matches at 12 bases. V lost 6 bases to trimming and J lost 8 bases; unmatched junction nucleotides: 8. Germline CDR1 MDHEN, CDR2 SYDVKM. There are 15 residues in the CDR3. This chain's CDR3 is CASSFGLAGLDEQFF. In DNA form, the CDR3 reads TGTGCCAGCAGCTTCGGACTAGCGGGACTCGATGAGCAGTTCTTC.

V and J are TRBV7-3 and TRBJ2-5; 7 nucleotides align to TRBD2. Germline lookup yields CDR1 SGHTA and CDR2 FQGTGA. The CDR3 runs to 14 residues. V trimming: 4 bases; J trimming: 3 bases; junction bases outside the gene matches: 5. The CDR3 coding sequence is TGTGCCAGCAGCTACACGGGGGGAGAAGAGACCCAGTACTTC. Translating gives CASSYTGGEETQYF.

The J gene is TRBJ2-1, the V gene TRBV2; 9 bases are a match to TRBD2. Germline trimming cut 5 bases from V and 8 bases from J; bases unmatched to any gene: 10. This CDR3 region has 15 residues. Germline values: CDR1 SNHLY, CDR2 FYNNEI. CDR3 coding DNA: TGTGCCAGCAGTTTTGAGGCTAGCGGGATGGATGAGCAGTTCTTC. Translating it yields CASSFEASGMDEQFF.

This clonotype was found many times. The chain employs TRBV15 and TRBJ2-6; D is ambiguous. V was clipped by 6 bases and J by 0 bases, with 3 bases between them. Germline V gene sequence: CDR1 LNHNV, CDR2 YYDKDF (reference sequence). This CDR3 is 13 amino acids long. In nucleotides, the CDR3 is TGTGCCACCAGTCACTCTGGGGCCAACGTCCTGACTTTC. It yields the protein CATSHSGANVLTF.

The chain employs TRBV2 and TRBJ2-1, with D unclear. Germline assignment: CDR1 SNHLY and CDR2 FYNNEI. V lost 1 base to trimming and J lost 2 bases, with 9 bases between them. The CDR3 length is 15 residues. The CDR3 region is CASSEVVGAYNEQFF. CDR3 in DNA: TGTGCCAGCAGTGAAGTGGTTGGCGCCTACAATGAGCAGTTCTTC.

This clonotype was detected a few times. The chain links TRBV25-1 to TRBJ2-5; TRBD1 is a possible D gene (6 bases). This CDR3 is built from 15 residues. The V gene lost 4 bases and the J gene lost 8 bases, with 20 bases spanning the gap. In germline, CDR1 is MGHDK, CDR2 SYGVNS. The CDR3 DNA is TGTGCCAGCAGTGTAAATACAGGGATCTGGCAAACCCAGTACTTC. It is translated as CASSVNTGIWQTQYF.

This clonotype was seen many times. This sequence joins TRBV6-2 or TRBV6-3 and TRBJ1-5; D is possibly TRBD1 (5 bases). Germline CDR1 MNHEY, CDR2 SVGEGT. V was cut by 8 bases and J by 6 bases, with 14 bases left in between. This CDR3 contains 13 residues. The CDR3, as DNA: TGTGCCAGCTTACGGATTAGGGGTCAGCCCCAGCATTTT. It yields the protein CASLRIRGQPQHF.

The CDR3 loop reads CASRKGNTEAFF. The DNA of the CDR3 is TGCGCCAGCAGGAAAGGGAACACTGAAGCTTTCTTT. The chain recombines TRBV5-1 with TRBJ1-1, with D unclear. Germline V gene lookup returns CDR1 SGHRS and CDR2 YFSETQ. Trimming removed 5 bases at V and 1 base at J, with 6 bases between. The CDR3 is 12 amino acids.

A few counts support this clonotype. This chain joins TRBV4-2 and TRBJ2-3, with TRBD2 matching over 14 bases. This CDR3 spans 16 amino acids. After removal of 2 bases from V and 11 bases from J, the junction contained 9 bases not matched to a gene. CDR1 and CDR2 from the germline V gene are LGHNA and YNFKEQ. DNA for the CDR3: TGTGCCAGCAGCCAACTTGGGACTAGCGGGAGTCCGAAGCAGTATTTT. It is translated as CASSQLGTSGSPKQYF.

V gene TRBV20-1 combines with J gene TRBJ2-4; D is ambiguous. The CDR3 totals 18 residues. The V end lost 1 base, the J end lost 0 bases, and 19 bases lay between the germline ends. Germline V lookup: CDR1 DFQATT, CDR2 SNEGSKA (reference sequence). The CDR3 nucleotides are TGCAGTGCTAGAGTCTCGAAGACAATATTACTAGCCAAAAACATTCAGTACTTC. Protein sequence: CSARVSKTILLAKNIQYF.

This clonotype appeared many times. The chain uses TRBV6-2 or TRBV6-3 and TRBJ2-2, with D unresolved. The germline gives CDR1 MNHEY, CDR2 SVGEGT. V was trimmed by 2 bases and J by 0 bases, leaving 7 bases between them. CDR3 length equals 15 residues. CDR3 nucleotide sequence: TGTGCCAGCAGTTACCTCGGACCGAACACCGGGGAGCTGTTTTTT. It translates to CASSYLGPNTGELFF.

This clonotype was counted between two and nine times. V usage is TRBV28 and J usage is TRBJ2-3, with D maybe TRBD2 (5 bases). With 4 bases removed from V and 0 bases from J, the gap between germline ends came to 11 bases. Germline CDR1 reads MDHEN; CDR2 reads SYDVKM. The CDR3 spans 15 residues. In DNA form, the CDR3 reads TGTGCCAGCAGTTCACAGCGGTCTAGCACAGATACGCAGTATTTT. Translated: CASSSQRSSTDTQYF. The variable domain in full, completed from reference TRBV28 and TRBJ2-3, reads DVKVTQSSRYLVKRTGEKVFLECVQDMDHENMFWYRQDPGLGLRLIYFSYDVKMKEKGDIPEGYSVSREKKERFSLILESASTNQTSMYLCASSSQRSSTDTQYFGPGTRLTVL.

This chain uses TRBV7-9 with TRBJ2-1; no clear D gene. Germline V gene sequence: CDR1 SEHNR, CDR2 FQNEAQ (reference sequence). Trimming removed 4 bases from V and 6 bases from J, with 16 bases in between. The CDR3 consists of 15 residues. This CDR3 reads CASSSDPRRINEQFF. The DNA for the CDR3 is TGTGCCAGCAGCTCGGACCCTCGAAGGATCAATGAGCAGTTCTTC.

The table lists this clonotype with a few counts. V usage is TRBV20-1 and J usage is TRBJ2-7; D gene uncertain. This CDR3 region has 10 residues. V was cut by 3 bases and J by 7 bases, with 7 bases left in between. Per the germline V gene, CDR1 is DFQATT and CDR2 is SNEGSKA (reference sequence). CDR3 DNA sequence: TGCAGTGCTAGGATTACGGAGCAGTACTTC. This sequence encodes CSARITEQYF.

This clonotype was seen ten or more times. This sequence joins TRBV20-1 and TRBJ2-7; TRBD2 matches at 9 bases. The CDR3 has 14 residues. Germline trimming cut 4 bases from V and 7 bases from J; bases unmatched to any gene: 11. From germline, CDR1 is DFQATT and CDR2 SNEGSKA (reference sequence). The CDR3 spells CSATVAGGPREQYF. CDR3 nucleotides: TGCAGTGCTACGGTGGCGGGAGGGCCTAGGGAGCAGTACTTC.

This clonotype turned up a few times. The genes are TRBV2 and TRBJ2-2; 9 nucleotides match TRBD2. V was pared by 4 bases and J by 1 base, with 10 bases of the junction left unmatched. In germline, CDR1 is SNHLY, CDR2 FYNNEI. The CDR3 has 18 amino acids. CDR3 nucleotides: TGTGCCAGCAGTGGGGCCAATGGGACTAGCAGGAACACCGGGGAGCTGTTTTTT. Translated: CASSGANGTSRNTGELFF.

This clonotype was seen a handful of times. The chain carries TRBV28 and TRBJ1-1, with 8 bases identical to TRBD1. CDR3 length equals 13 residues. The germline gives CDR1 MDHEN, CDR2 SYDVKM. V lost 6 bases and J lost 5; bases outside the gene matches: 5. The chain's CDR3 is CASSPDRGTEAFF. As DNA, the CDR3 is TGTGCCAGCAGCCCCGACAGGGGAACTGAAGCTTTCTTT.

The CDR3 reads CSARVWRTRSPDTQYF. CDR3 coding DNA: TGCAGTGCTAGAGTTTGGCGGACTAGGAGCCCAGATACGCAGTATTTT. This rearrangement joins TRBV20-1 to TRBJ2-3, with 7 bases lining up with TRBD2. This CDR3 has 16 residues. Germline V CDR1 and CDR2: DFQATT, SNEGSKA (reference sequence). The junction had 11 bases not matched to a gene; V was cut back by 1 base and J by 4 bases.

This clonotype has at least ten counts. The chain uses TRBV6-2 or TRBV6-3 and TRBJ2-7; 13 nucleotides line up with TRBD2. V shed 4 bases and J 0 bases; nucleotides not matched to a gene: 9. Germline CDR1 and CDR2: MNHEY and SVGEGT. This CDR3 comprises 18 residues. CDR3 protein: CASSSAGLAGLSSYEQYF. The CDR3 DNA follows: TGTGCCAGCAGTTCGGCGGGACTAGCGGGATTGAGCTCCTACGAGCAGTACTTC.